Each of the 24 T cell receptor beta chains below was sequenced from the same sample in a study of T cell responses to AZD1222 COVID-19 vaccine. Assay: immunoSEQ multiplex PCR; the TCRdb copy retains only in-frame clones and omits some. Here the sample spans 130,000 or so clones, 94% being singletons. The sample consisted of peripheral blood, taken on day 0 of AZD1222 vaccination. These receptor sequences come from an adult in good health.

V and J are TRBV5-1 and TRBJ1-4; 12 nucleotides line up with TRBD1. The V gene end was trimmed by 0 bases and the J gene end by 6 bases; junction bases not matched to a gene: 3. Germline-derived CDR1 and CDR2 are SGHRS and YFSETQ. The CDR3 runs to 16 residues. The CDR3 protein is CASSLEGTGGDEKLFF. CDR3 nucleotide sequence: TGCGCCAGCAGCTTGGAAGGGACAGGGGGCGATGAAAAACTGTTTTTT.

J is TRBJ2-1 and V is TRBV19, with TRBD2 matching over 14 bases. The CDR3 runs to 15 residues. V trimming: 6 bases; J trimming: 6 bases; junction bases outside the gene matches: 4. Germline CDR1 and CDR2: LNHDA and SQIVND (reference sequence). For the CDR3, the DNA is TGTGCCAGTAGCCCGACTAGCGGGAGGGTCAATGAGCAGTTCTTC. This sequence encodes CASSPTSGRVNEQFF.

This clone was seen just once. This sequence joins TRBV5-1 and TRBJ2-7; no firm D call. There are 15 residues in the CDR3. Germline-derived CDR1 and CDR2 are SGHRS and YFSETQ. Between the trimmed V and J ends, which lost 4 bases and 0 bases, there was a span of 14 bases. CDR3 protein: CASSPDPRSSYEQYF. CDR3 in DNA: TGCGCCAGCAGCCCAGACCCCAGAAGCTCCTACGAGCAGTACTTC.

The chain carries TRBV27 and TRBJ2-7; TRBD2 aligns across 8 bases. After removal of 3 bases from V and 3 bases from J, the junction contained 7 bases not matched to a gene. The CDR3 spans 15 residues. The germline V gene encodes CDR1 MNHEY and CDR2 SMNVEV (reference sequence). CDR3 nucleotides: TGTGCCAGCAGTTTTCGGGGGGGGCAAGGCTACGAGCAGTACTTC. It specifies CASSFRGGQGYEQYF.

The chain carries TRBV27 and TRBJ2-3; 8 bases are shared with TRBD2. Germline V gene sequence: CDR1 MNHEY, CDR2 SMNVEV (reference sequence). CDR3 length: 12 residues. Unmatched junction bases numbered 5, after V lost 10 bases and J lost 5 bases. The CDR3 DNA sequence: TGTGCCACCAGCGGGAGAGGAGATACGCAGTATTTT. It specifies CATSGRGDTQYF.

The chain couples TRBV3-1 (or the pseudogene TRBV3-2) to TRBJ2-2; TRBD2 might be the D (6 bases). The CDR3 runs 17 residues. V gave up 1 base and J gave up 0 bases, with 12 bases separating them. Germline values: CDR1 LGHDT, CDR2 YNNKEL (reference sequence). DNA of the CDR3: TGTGCCAGCAGCCAAGGGTTACTAGCAGCGAACACCGGGGAGCTGTTTTTT. It translates to CASSQGLLAANTGELFF.

Details on this clone: Other DNA sequences in this specimen translate into the identical CDR3. Written as DNA, the CDR3 is TGTGCCAGCAGCCTCCTTAACACTGAAGCTTTCTTT. It is translated as CASSLLNTEAFF. The V and J genes are TRBV28 and TRBJ1-1; D is unresolved. This CDR3 region has 12 residues. V lost 6 bases to trimming and J lost 2 bases, with 7 bases between them. Germline V gene lookup returns CDR1 MDHEN and CDR2 SYDVKM.

The chain carries TRBV4-1 and TRBJ2-7; D gene ambiguous. Between the trimmed V and J ends, which lost 0 bases and 4 bases, there was a span of 16 bases. Germline V gene sequence: CDR1 MGHRA, CDR2 YSYEKL. This CDR3 region has 16 residues. Here the CDR3 DNA reads TGCGCCAGCAGCCAAGAGGGCCAAGGTTCAGTTTACGAGCAGTACTTC. As protein: CASSQEGQGSVYEQYF.

The chain carries TRBV9 and TRBJ2-5; 13 positions agree with TRBD2. Per the germline V gene, CDR1 is SGDLS and CDR2 is YYNGEE. This CDR3 is 16 amino acids long. After removal of 2 bases from V and 5 bases from J, the junction contained 6 bases not matched to a gene. This CDR3 is CASSVGLAGVRETQYF. The CDR3 DNA is TGTGCCAGCAGCGTCGGACTAGCGGGAGTACGGGAGACCCAGTACTTC.

The rearrangement uses TRBV5-1 and TRBJ2-7, with unresolved D. The CDR3 runs 15 residues. Trimming removed 0 bases at V and 0 bases at J, with 10 bases between. Germline CDR1 reads SGHRS; CDR2 reads YFSETQ. The CDR3 sequence is CASSLAGLSSYEQYF. CDR3 DNA: TGCGCCAGCAGCTTGGCCGGCCTAAGCTCCTACGAGCAGTACTTC.

The chain has TRBV15 and TRBJ1-1; D call uncertain. CDR3 length: 12 amino acids. Germline values: CDR1 LNHNV, CDR2 YYDKDF (reference sequence). V was shortened by 1 base and J by 11 bases, with 11 bases between the two germline ends. CDR3 loop: CATSRVGPGAFF. CDR3 sequence (DNA): TGTGCCACCAGCAGAGTAGGGCCGGGGGCTTTCTTT.

The CDR3 nucleotides are TGTGCCAGCAGTTCAACCCCCCGGGAGGGCCAACGGGGGGCCAACGTCCTGACTTTC. Amino acids: CASSSTPREGQRGANVLTF. The chain combines TRBV6-2 or TRBV6-3 with TRBJ2-6; 8 bases map to TRBD2. Germline V lookup: CDR1 MNHEY, CDR2 SVGEGT. Unmatched junction bases numbered 15, after V lost 4 bases and J lost 4 bases. The length of the CDR3 is 19 residues.

There are a few counts of this clone. V gene TRBV5-1 combines with J gene TRBJ1-5; no firm D call. Trimming stripped 0 bases from V and 3 bases from J, with 10 bases between. Germline lookup yields CDR1 SGHRS and CDR2 YFSETQ. This CDR3 is built from 15 residues. The CDR3 DNA follows: TGCGCCAGCAGCTTGGTACCCGGCGTCAATCAGCCCCAGCATTTT. It yields the protein CASSLVPGVNQPQHF.

The table lists this clone with a few counts. J is TRBJ2-1 and V is TRBV7-6, with 12 bases matching TRBD2. In germline, CDR1 is SGHVS, CDR2 FNYEAQ. After removal of 1 base from V and 10 bases from J, the junction contained 11 bases not matched to a gene. This CDR3 is 17 amino acids long. The CDR3 DNA follows: TGTGCCAGCAGCTTAGGAAGGACTAGCGGGGCCAGAGGGGAGCAGTTCTTC. Its protein product is CASSLGRTSGARGEQFF. Filled out from reference TRBV7-6 and TRBJ2-1, the complete variable domain reads GAGVSQSPRYKVTKRGQDVALRCDPISGHVSLYWYRQALGQGPEFLTYFNYEAQQDKSGLPNDRFSAERPEGSISTLTIQRTEQRDSAMYRCASSLGRTSGARGEQFFGPGTRLTVL.

This chain connects TRBV15 to TRBJ2-7, with 8 bases lining up with TRBD1. CDR1 LNHNV and CDR2 YYDKDF come from the germline V gene (reference sequence). The V and J ends lost 2 bases and 4 bases, in that order; junction bases with no gene match: 13. The CDR3 extends over 17 amino acids. The CDR3 DNA is TGTGCCACCAGCAGAATAGTCTCGCAGGGGGCGCGATACGAGCAGTACTTC. Protein sequence: CATSRIVSQGARYEQYF.

The chain joins TRBV3-1 (or the pseudogene TRBV3-2) to TRBJ2-1; D remains ambiguous. The CDR3 is 16 amino acids. V lost 1 base to trimming and J lost 6 bases, with 16 bases between them. The germline V gene has CDR1 LGHDT and CDR2 YNNKEL (reference sequence). The CDR3: CASSQAAPSVTNEQFF. In DNA, the CDR3 is TGTGCCAGCAGCCAAGCGGCCCCCTCTGTTACCAATGAGCAGTTCTTC.

The rearrangement uses TRBV7-9 and TRBJ1-1; perhaps TRBD1 as D (5 bases). Trimming removed 7 bases at V and 5 bases at J, with 14 bases between. CDR1 and CDR2 from the germline V gene are SEHNR and FQNEAQ (reference sequence). This CDR3 region has 13 residues. The CDR3 sequence is CASTFQGRTEAFF. Written as DNA, the CDR3 is TGTGCCAGCACATTCCAGGGTCGGACTGAAGCTTTCTTT.

The chain links TRBV11-2 to TRBJ2-1, with TRBD2 matching 11 bases. The length of the CDR3 is 13 residues. The germline gives CDR1 SGHAT, CDR2 FQNNGV. V trimming: 10 bases; J trimming: 4 bases; junction bases outside the gene matches: 3. The CDR3 DNA reads as TGTGCCACCCGACTAGCGGGGTACAATGAGCAGTTCTTC. Amino acids: CATRLAGYNEQFF.

This clone has only one observation. This rearrangement joins TRBV7-2 to TRBJ2-6, with 7 bases that match TRBD1. J gave up 1 base and V 2 bases, and 2 bases lay outside the gene matches. This CDR3 spans 16 amino acids. CDR1 is SGHTA and CDR2 is FQGNSA in the germline V gene. In DNA, the CDR3 is TGTGCCAGCAGCTTAAAGACAGGGTCTGGGGCCAACGTCCTGACTTTC. Translating gives CASSLKTGSGANVLTF.

The rearrangement links TRBV19 to TRBJ1-4; no clear D. Germline loops: CDR1 LNHDA, CDR2 SQIVND (reference sequence). The V end lost 5 bases, the J end lost 8 bases, and 12 bases lay between the germline ends. The CDR3 spans 13 residues. This chain's CDR3 is CASSPRVEEKLFF. In DNA, the CDR3 is TGTGCCAGTAGTCCACGGGTAGAAGAAAAACTGTTTTTT.

The chain has TRBV6-5 and TRBJ1-4; D is perhaps TRBD1 (5 bases). Trimming cost V 2 bases and J 7 bases, with 17 bases left between them. Germline loops: CDR1 MNHEY, CDR2 SVGAGI. The CDR3 totals 16 residues. CDR3 in DNA: TGTGCCAGCAGTTACACTGGGGCCCGGGGCGGTGAAAAACTGTTTTTT. Translated: CASSYTGARGGEKLFF.

The genes are TRBV2 and TRBJ1-1; no firm D call. V was trimmed by 7 bases and J by 0 bases, leaving 21 bases between them. Germline CDR1 and CDR2: SNHLY and FYNNEI. The CDR3 has 17 residues. In DNA, the CDR3 is TGTGCCAGCACCCCACAAGCGGGAGGGATGTTGAACACTGAAGCTTTCTTT. Its protein product is CASTPQAGGMLNTEAFF.

This chain uses TRBV6-1 with TRBJ2-3, with 7 bases lining up with TRBD2. Germline V CDR1 and CDR2: MNHNS, SASEGT. The CDR3 covers 15 residues. The V segment lost 3 bases and the J segment 1 base; nucleotides outside the gene matches: 4. The DNA for the CDR3 is TGTGCCAGCAGTGATCGACTAGCTGGCACAGATACGCAGTATTTT. It yields the protein CASSDRLAGTDTQYF.

The genes are TRBV7-9 and TRBJ2-7; 7 nucleotides match TRBD2. The V gene's germline CDR1 is SEHNR and CDR2 FQNEAQ (reference sequence). This CDR3 region has 18 residues. V trimming: 0 bases; J trimming: 0 bases; junction bases outside the gene matches: 11. The chain's CDR3 is CASSLAQDDGRSSYEQYF. The CDR3 bases are TGTGCCAGCAGCTTAGCGCAGGATGACGGGAGGAGCTCCTACGAGCAGTACTTC.